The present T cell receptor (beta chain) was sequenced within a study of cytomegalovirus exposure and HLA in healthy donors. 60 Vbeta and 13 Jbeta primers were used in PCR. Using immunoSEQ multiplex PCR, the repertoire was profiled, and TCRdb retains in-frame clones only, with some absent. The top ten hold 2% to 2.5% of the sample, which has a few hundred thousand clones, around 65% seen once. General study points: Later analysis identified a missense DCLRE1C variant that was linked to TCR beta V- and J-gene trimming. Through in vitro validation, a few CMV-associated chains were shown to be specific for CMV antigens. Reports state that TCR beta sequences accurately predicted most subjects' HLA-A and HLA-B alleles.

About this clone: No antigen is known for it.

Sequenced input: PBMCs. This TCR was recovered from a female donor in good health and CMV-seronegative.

The CDR3 is CASSLDRNQPQHF. CDR3 bases: TGTGCCAGCAGCTTGGACAGGAATCAGCCCCAGCATTTT. The V and J genes are TRBV11-1 and TRBJ1-5; 7 bases match TRBD1. Losses at the gene ends were 3 bases for V and 4 bases for J; bases not matched to a gene: 0. This CDR3 has 13 amino acids. The germline gives CDR1 SGHAT, CDR2 FQDESV (reference sequence).